The rows below give T cell receptor beta chains drawn from one sample of a study of cytomegalovirus exposure and HLA in healthy donors. Data came from immunoSEQ multiplex PCR; TCRdb stores just in-frame clones and leaves some out. The sample has about 130,000 clones, about 78% seen once. Sequenced material: PBMCs. The receptors were sampled from a human donor in good health. Each CDR3 is given with its conserved first and last residue. A D gene is named only where the DNA matches it firmly. Part of the rows lack a size; the others show once, few, many or a class for expanded clones.

>TRBJ1-2|TRBV19|NA|TRBD1
CASSTQGGANYGYTF
TGTGCCAGTAGTACGCAGGGGGGCGCCAACTATGGCTACACCTTC
>TRBJ2-7|TRBV7-2|NA|TRBD1
CASSLDRVSYEQYF
TGTGCCAGCAGCTTGGACAGGGTTTCCTACGAGCAGTACTTC
>TRBJ2-1|TRBV27|NA|TRBD2
CASRMRTSGRNEQFF
TGTGCCAGCAGAATGAGGACTAGCGGGAGGAATGAGCAGTTCTTC
>TRBJ2-2|TRBV13|NA|TRBD1
CASSSDRAPNTGELFF
TGTGCCAGCAGCTCGGACAGGGCCCCGAACACCGGGGAGCTGTTTTTT
>TRBJ2-1|TRBV5-1|NA|TRBD2
CASSLTGTSQFF
TGCGCCAGCAGCCTAACCGGGACTAGCCAGTTCTTC
>TRBJ2-7|TRBV30|NA|TRBD1
CAWTRDRDEQYF
TGTGCCTGGACCAGGGACAGGGACGAGCAGTACTTC
>TRBJ2-2|TRBV7-3|NA|NA
CASSLDSITGELFF
TGTGCCAGCAGCTTGGACAGTATCACCGGGGAGCTGTTTTTT
>TRBJ2-1|TRBV5-1|NA|TRBD1
CASRGQVLYEQFF
TGCGCCAGCAGAGGACAGGTTTTGTATGAGCAGTTCTTC
>TRBJ2-1|TRBV2|once|TRBD2
CASIMTSGDPYYNEQFF
TGTGCCAGTATAATGACTAGCGGGGACCCCTACTACAATGAGCAGTTCTTC
>TRBJ2-1|TRBV7-2|NA|TRBD2
CASSSIGSGVLSYNEQFF
TGTGCCAGCAGCTCCATCGGTAGCGGGGTCCTCTCCTACAATGAGCAGTTCTTC
>TRBJ2-7|TRBV7-2|once|TRBD2
CASSLAGGSHEQYF
TGTGCCAGCAGCTTAGCGGGGGGGAGCCACGAGCAGTACTTC
>TRBJ1-3|TRBV6-5|few|TRBD1
CASSYIRTGGGNTIYF
TGTGCCAGCAGTTACATCCGGACAGGGGGAGGAAACACCATATATTTT
>TRBJ1-1|TRBV2|NA|NA
CASTPGRQINTEAFF
TGTGCCAGCACCCCCGGGAGACAGATAAACACTGAAGCTTTCTTT
>TRBJ2-1|TRBV7-9|NA|NA
CASSLAYRLAHNNEQFF
TGTGCCAGCAGCTTAGCTTATCGGCTAGCCCACAACAATGAGCAGTTCTTC
>TRBJ2-2|TRBV7-2|NA|NA
CASSLPNTGELFF
TGTGCCAGCAGCCTCCCGAACACCGGGGAGCTGTTTTTT
>TRBJ2-4|TRBV15|NA|NA
CATSRVGTPKNIQYF
TGTGCCACCAGCAGGGTTGGGACACCGAAAAACATTCAGTACTTC
>TRBJ1-3|TRBV9|once|NA
CASSVAGGYSGNTIYF
TGTGCCAGCAGCGTAGCGGGTGGTTACTCTGGAAACACCATATATTTT
>TRBJ2-1|TRBV7-2|NA|NA
CASSLGNSRYNEQFF
TGTGCCAGCAGCTTAGGGAATAGCAGATACAATGAGCAGTTCTTC
>TRBJ2-3|TRBV2|NA|NA
CASTPAGLGGKGTDTQYF
TGTGCCAGCACTCCGGCAGGGCTCGGTGGGAAAGGCACAGATACGCAGTATTTT
>TRBJ2-7|TRBV9|NA|TRBD2
CASSPGTSPNYEQYF
TGTGCCAGCAGCCCCGGGACTAGCCCTAACTACGAGCAGTACTTC
>TRBJ2-3|TRBV7-8|NA|TRBD2
CASSRLRGGLSDTQYF
TGTGCCAGCAGCCGACTCCGGGGGGGCCTCTCAGATACGCAGTATTTT
>TRBJ1-4|TRBV6-6|NA|NA
CASSYTAATNEKLFF
TGTGCCAGCAGTTACACAGCCGCAACTAATGAAAAACTGTTTTTT
>TRBJ1-5|TRBV6-1|NA|TRBD1
CASSDQGQGVGQPQHF
TGTGCCAGCAGTGACCAAGGACAGGGGGTGGGCCAGCCCCAGCATTTT
>TRBJ1-2|TRBV7-9|NA|NA
CASGLDNPPYGYTF
TGTGCCAGCGGCTTAGACAACCCCCCCTATGGCTACACCTTC
>TRBJ1-4|TRBV6-6|NA|NA
CASSYSRRANEKLFF
TGTGCCAGCAGTTACTCGCGGAGGGCTAATGAAAAACTGTTTTTT
>TRBJ2-7|TRBV27|NA|NA
CASSFWGPYEQYF
TGTGCCAGCAGTTTTTGGGGGCCCTACGAGCAGTACTTC
>TRBJ1-1|TRBV5-1|NA|TRBD1
CASRTGQGNTEAFF
TGCGCCAGCAGAACGGGACAGGGGAACACTGAAGCTTTCTTT
>TRBJ2-1|TRBV19|NA|TRBD1
CASSIWGQGSPNEQFF
TGTGCCAGTAGTATCTGGGGACAGGGGTCCCCCAATGAGCAGTTCTTC
>TRBJ2-7|TRBV5-4|NA|TRBD1
CASRDRDRVPYEQYF
TGTGCCAGCAGAGACCGGGACAGGGTCCCCTACGAGCAGTACTTC
>TRBJ1-5|TRBV7-9|NA|NA
CASSLQGRDQPQHF
TGTGCCAGCAGCTTGCAGGGAAGAGATCAGCCCCAGCATTTT
>TRBJ2-5|TRBV2|NA|TRBD2
CAKGLAGRETQYF
TGTGCCAAGGGACTAGCGGGCCGAGAGACCCAGTACTTC
>TRBJ1-2|TRBV29-1|NA|NA
CSVVTAPYGYTF
TGCAGCGTTGTGACAGCTCCCTATGGCTACACCTTC
>TRBJ2-7|TRBV4-1|NA|TRBD1
CASSQPGTGAYEQYF
TGCGCCAGCAGCCAACCCGGGACAGGGGCCTACGAGCAGTACTTC
>TRBJ2-7|TRBV29-1|NA|NA
CSVRRVNYEQYF
TGCAGCGTGCGCAGGGTGAACTACGAGCAGTACTTC
>TRBJ2-4|TRBV9|NA|NA
CASSEKAGMGAKNIQYF
TGTGCCAGCAGCGAAAAGGCCGGGATGGGGGCCAAAAACATTCAGTACTTC
>TRBJ2-3|TRBV5-6|NA|NA
CASSSDRYTQYF
TGTGCCAGCAGTTCCGACAGATATACGCAGTATTTT
>TRBJ2-1|TRBV7-9|NA|NA
CACVGVTGSNEQFF
TGTGCCTGCGTGGGGGTGACAGGATCCAATGAGCAGTTCTTC
>TRBJ1-5|TRBV6-5|NA|NA
CASRQGKFSNQPQHF
TGTGCCAGCAGGCAGGGGAAGTTTAGCAATCAGCCCCAGCATTTT
>TRBJ2-1|TRBV29-1|few|NA
CSVLSGVRAYNEQFF
TGCAGCGTCCTGTCGGGGGTGAGGGCCTACAATGAGCAGTTCTTC
>TRBJ2-5|TRBV7-2|NA|TRBD2
CASSPSGPGGETQYF
TGTGCCAGCAGCCCTAGCGGCCCTGGGGGGGAGACCCAGTACTTC
>TRBJ2-6|TRBV30|NA|NA
CAWIPLGASSGANVLTF
TGTGCCTGGATCCCATTGGGAGCAAGCTCTGGGGCCAACGTCCTGACTTTC
>TRBJ2-5|TRBV27|NA|TRBD2
CASSLWGGETQYF
TGTGCCAGCAGTTTATGGGGAGGGGAGACCCAGTACTTC
>TRBJ1-1|TRBV7-3|NA|NA
CASNGQGRTEAFF
TGTGCCAGCAATGGGCAGGGAAGGACTGAAGCTTTCTTT
>TRBJ2-2|TRBV18|few|TRBD1
CASSPRPPQGAGELFF
TGTGCCAGCTCACCCCGGCCGCCCCAGGGGGCAGGGGAGCTGTTTTTT
>TRBJ1-1|TRBV27|NA|TRBD1
CASTLSRGLTEAFF
TGTGCCAGCACCCTATCCAGGGGGCTCACTGAAGCTTTCTTT
>TRBJ2-1|TRBV9|NA|NA
CASSVEIASYNEQFF
TGTGCCAGCAGCGTAGAGATAGCATCCTACAATGAGCAGTTCTTC
>TRBJ2-5|TRBV6-6|NA|NA
CASSTPREMETQYF
TGTGCCAGCAGTACCCCCCGGGAAATGGAGACCCAGTACTTC
>TRBJ2-1|TRBV28|NA|TRBD1
CASSQRTGSSYNEQFF
TGTGCCAGCAGCCAACGGACAGGGAGCTCCTACAATGAGCAGTTCTTC
>TRBJ2-7|TRBV5-6|NA|TRBD1
CASSLSGQGAYEQYF
TGTGCCAGCAGCTTGTCCGGACAGGGGGCCTACGAGCAGTACTTC
>TRBJ2-1|TRBV2|NA|TRBD1
CASSEGDRAGSYNEQFF
TGTGCCAGCAGTGAAGGGGACAGGGCTGGTTCCTACAATGAGCAGTTCTTC
>TRBJ2-7|TRBV28|once|TRBD1
CASSPGGTGGNEQYF
TGTGCCAGCAGCCCCGGGGGAACAGGGGGTAACGAGCAGTACTTC
>TRBJ2-1|TRBV5-1|few|TRBD2
CASRFARASGRGAYNEQFF
TGCGCCAGCAGATTCGCCAGGGCTAGCGGGAGAGGGGCCTACAATGAGCAGTTCTTC
>TRBJ2-7|TRBV7-6|NA|NA
CASSLAAVTPTEQYF
TGTGCCAGCAGCTTAGCAGCAGTGACTCCTACCGAGCAGTACTTC
>TRBJ1-2|TRBV9|NA|NA
CASSVASESPGSYGYTF
TGTGCCAGCAGCGTAGCATCGGAATCTCCCGGGAGCTATGGCTACACCTTC
>TRBJ2-3|TRBV7-2|NA|TRBD2
CASSLARLAGVGTDTQYF
TGTGCCAGCAGCTTAGCGAGGCTAGCGGGGGTGGGCACAGATACGCAGTATTTT
>TRBJ1-1|TRBV10-3|NA|TRBD1
CAISEPGQGNTEAFF
TGTGCCATCAGTGAACCGGGACAGGGGAACACTGAAGCTTTCTTT
>TRBJ2-1|TRBV15|NA|NA
CATSTHDKTSPLFF
TGTGCCACCAGCACACACGATAAGACTTCTCCGCTGTTCTTC
>TRBJ1-4|TRBV4-2|NA|TRBD1
CASSQGRIGQGNEKLFF
TGTGCCAGCAGCCAAGGACGAATTGGACAGGGGAATGAAAAACTGTTTTTT
>TRBJ2-6|TRBV4-1|NA|TRBD1
CASSQEGTGMANVLTF
TGCGCCAGCAGCCAAGAGGGGACAGGGATGGCCAACGTCCTGACTTTC